This TCR beta chain was identified in a study of cytomegalovirus exposure and HLA in healthy donors. Overall study findings and caveats: With high specificity and sensitivity, the classifier reportedly diagnosed cytomegalovirus status. TCR sequences were mostly rare, though some public TCRs occurred in many donors. The study designated over 150 TCR beta chains cytomegalovirus-associated.

It was the approximately 120-subject validation cohort, separate from the 666-subject first cohort, to which the donors belonged. This clone was counted only a few times. The antigen is not known. V shed 4 bases and J shed 7 bases, with 8 bases lying between them. CDR1 is DFQATT and CDR2 is SNEGSKA in the germline V gene (reference sequence). The CDR3 is made up of 11 amino acids. The table came from immunoSEQ multiplex PCR; TCRdb's copy has only in-frame clones and leaves some out. The repertoire holds under 140,000 clones, with roughly 90% as singletons. Sequencing used PBMCs. This clonotype was obtained from a woman younger than 45 in good health and CMV-seropositive. The V gene is TRBV20-1, the J gene TRBJ2-1; D is unclear. The CDR3 reads CSATTGNEQFF. The CDR3 DNA sequence: TGCAGTGCTACGACTGGGAATGAGCAGTTCTTC.